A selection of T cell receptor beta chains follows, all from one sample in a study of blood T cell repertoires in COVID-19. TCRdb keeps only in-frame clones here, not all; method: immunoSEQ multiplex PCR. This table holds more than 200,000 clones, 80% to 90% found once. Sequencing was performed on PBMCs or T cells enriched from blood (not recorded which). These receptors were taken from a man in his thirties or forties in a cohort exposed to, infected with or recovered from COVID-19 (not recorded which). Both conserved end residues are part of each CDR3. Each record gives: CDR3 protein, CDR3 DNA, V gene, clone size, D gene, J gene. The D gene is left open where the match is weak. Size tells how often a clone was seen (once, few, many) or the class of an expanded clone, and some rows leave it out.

CDR3: CASSQRGTSGRALNEQFF
DNA: TGTGCCAGCAGCCAACGGGGGACTAGCGGGAGGGCCCTCAATGAGCAGTTCTTC
V: TRBV14
size: few
D: TRBD2
J: TRBJ2-1

CDR3: CASSYSQGAGNTIYF
DNA: TGTGCCAGCAGTTACTCACAGGGGGCGGGAAACACCATATATTTT
V: TRBV6-5
size: .
D: TRBD1
J: TRBJ1-3

CDR3: CASSPQYSGNTIYF
DNA: TGTGCCAGCAGCCCACAGTATTCCGGAAACACCATATATTTT
V: TRBV7-3
size: .
D: .
J: TRBJ1-3

CDR3: CASSLSGQGNYGYTF
DNA: TGTGCCAGCAGTTTATCGGGACAGGGGAACTATGGCTACACCTTC
V: TRBV28
size: .
D: TRBD1
J: TRBJ1-2

CDR3: CASSSGTGSEEKLFF
DNA: TGTGCCAGCAGCTCGGGGACAGGGAGTGAAGAAAAACTGTTTTTT
V: TRBV11-2
size: .
D: TRBD1
J: TRBJ1-4

CDR3: CASSRQGESNEQFF
DNA: TGTGCCAGCAGCCGACAGGGGGAGAGCAATGAGCAGTTCTTC
V: TRBV6-6
size: .
D: TRBD1
J: TRBJ2-1

CDR3: CASSTQGTGRNTEAFF
DNA: TGTGCCAGCAGTACTCAAGGGACAGGGAGGAACACTGAAGCTTTCTTT
V: TRBV7-9
size: few
D: TRBD1
J: TRBJ1-1

CDR3: CASSYTRTIQETQYF
DNA: TGTGCCAGCAGTTACACGAGGACAATACAAGAGACCCAGTACTTC
V: TRBV6-6
size: .
D: .
J: TRBJ2-5

CDR3: CASSFQVAGELFF
DNA: TGTGCCAGCAGCTTCCAGGTGGCCGGGGAGCTGTTTTTT
V: TRBV11-3
size: .
D: .
J: TRBJ2-2

CDR3: CASSDPGTSGYEQFF
DNA: TGCGCCAGCAGTGACCCCGGGACTAGTGGGTATGAGCAGTTCTTC
V: TRBV10-2
size: .
D: TRBD2
J: TRBJ2-1

CDR3: CASSLGGPGTFF
DNA: TGTGCCAGCAGCCTAGGGGGTCCGGGAACTTTCTTT
V: TRBV12-3/TRBV12-4
size: few
D: .
J: TRBJ1-1

CDR3: CASSISSLGSSGQPQHF
DNA: TGTGCCAGTAGTATATCTTCCCTGGGCTCGAGCGGGCAGCCCCAGCATTTT
V: TRBV19
size: .
D: .
J: TRBJ1-5

CDR3: CATAGTSGRSETQYF
DNA: TGTGCCACCGCCGGGACTAGCGGGAGATCAGAGACCCAGTACTTC
V: TRBV24-1
size: .
D: TRBD2
J: TRBJ2-5

CDR3: CASSLRGPTSGSPNEQFF
DNA: TGTGCCAGCAGCTTAAGGGGTCCTACTAGCGGGAGTCCGAATGAGCAGTTCTTC
V: TRBV7-3
size: .
D: TRBD2
J: TRBJ2-1

CDR3: CASIRDKNTEAFF
DNA: TGTGCCAGCATCCGCGACAAGAACACTGAAGCTTTCTTT
V: TRBV6-5
size: .
D: .
J: TRBJ1-1

CDR3: CAISRTGTSGRRVYEQYF
DNA: TGTGCCATCAGTAGGACCGGGACTAGCGGGAGAAGGGTCTACGAGCAGTACTTC
V: TRBV10-3
size: .
D: TRBD2
J: TRBJ2-7

CDR3: CASADNFNQPQHF
DNA: TGTGCCAGCGCGGACAACTTTAATCAGCCCCAGCATTTT
V: TRBV27
size: .
D: .
J: TRBJ1-5

CDR3: CASWDGQANEQFF
DNA: TGTGCCAGCTGGGACGGACAGGCCAATGAGCAGTTCTTC
V: TRBV9
size: .
D: TRBD1
J: TRBJ2-1

CDR3: CASSAVNEQFF
DNA: TGTGCCAGCAGCGCCGTCAATGAGCAGTTCTTC
V: TRBV9
size: .
D: .
J: TRBJ2-1

CDR3: CASSLALGGTHEQYF
DNA: TGTGCCAGCAGCTTGGCTTTGGGAGGGACCCACGAGCAGTACTTC
V: TRBV5-4
size: .
D: TRBD2
J: TRBJ2-7

CDR3: CASSVAGGSGRNTGELFF
DNA: TGTGCCAGCAGCGTAGCAGGGGGTAGCGGGAGGAACACCGGGGAGCTGTTTTTT
V: TRBV9
size: .
D: TRBD2
J: TRBJ2-2

CDR3: CASSQGSGTGELFF
DNA: TGTGCCAGCAGCCAGGGCAGCGGGACCGGGGAGCTGTTTTTT
V: TRBV3-1/TRBV3-2
size: .
D: .
J: TRBJ2-2

CDR3: CASSQGLSGGEKLFF
DNA: TGCGCCAGCAGCCAAGGGTTAAGCGGGGGTGAAAAACTGTTTTTT
V: TRBV4-1
size: .
D: .
J: TRBJ1-4

CDR3: CASSQDRGGRTRTDTQYF
DNA: TGCGCCAGCAGCCAAGATCGTGGCGGGAGGACACGCACAGATACGCAGTATTTT
V: TRBV4-3
size: many
D: TRBD2
J: TRBJ2-3

CDR3: CASSLAGADTQYF
DNA: TGTGCCAGCAGCCTGGCAGGTGCGGATACGCAGTATTTT
V: TRBV28
size: .
D: .
J: TRBJ2-3

CDR3: CASSLGLAANEQFF
DNA: TGTGCCAGCAGCTTGGGACTAGCGGCCAATGAGCAGTTCTTC
V: TRBV5-6
size: .
D: TRBD2
J: TRBJ2-1

CDR3: CASSLPSGSYNEQFF
DNA: TGTGCCAGCAGCTTGCCTAGCGGGAGCTACAATGAGCAGTTCTTC
V: TRBV7-9
size: once
D: TRBD2
J: TRBJ2-1

CDR3: CASSVGHHSYEQYF
DNA: TGTGCCAGTAGTGTAGGACACCACTCCTACGAGCAGTACTTC
V: TRBV19
size: .
D: .
J: TRBJ2-7

CDR3: CASSVSPAGENIQYF
DNA: TGTGCCAGCAGCGTAAGTCCGGCAGGGGAAAACATTCAGTACTTC
V: TRBV9
size: .
D: .
J: TRBJ2-4

CDR3: CASSLVAINYGYTF
DNA: TGTGCCAGCAGCTTAGTGGCAATCAACTATGGCTACACCTTC
V: TRBV7-9
size: .
D: .
J: TRBJ1-2

CDR3: CASSSPDYTDTQYF
DNA: TGTGCCAGCAGTTCTCCGGACTACACAGATACGCAGTATTTT
V: TRBV28
size: .
D: .
J: TRBJ2-3

CDR3: CASSLELAGGNEQFF
DNA: TGTGCCAGCAGCTTAGAGTTAGCGGGAGGAAATGAGCAGTTCTTC
V: TRBV7-2
size: .
D: TRBD2
J: TRBJ2-1

CDR3: CASRLAGEGVNEQFF
DNA: TGTGCCAGCAGATTAGCGGGAGAGGGTGTCAATGAGCAGTTCTTC
V: TRBV6-5
size: .
D: TRBD2
J: TRBJ2-1

CDR3: CASSPAAEAFF
DNA: TGTGCCAGCTCACCGGCGGCCGAAGCTTTCTTT
V: TRBV18
size: few
D: .
J: TRBJ1-1

CDR3: CASSLVGGDEQYF
DNA: TGTGCCAGCAGCTTAGTAGGGGGCGACGAGCAGTACTTC
V: TRBV7-6
size: .
D: TRBD1
J: TRBJ2-7

CDR3: CASSPDLTSGDLREQYF
DNA: TGTGCCAGCAGCCCCGATTTGACTAGCGGGGATTTACGGGAGCAGTACTTC
V: TRBV3-1/TRBV3-2
size: .
D: TRBD2
J: TRBJ2-7

CDR3: CASSQPTGLVNGELFF
DNA: TGCGCCAGCAGCCAACCGACAGGGTTGGTTAACGGGGAGCTGTTTTTT
V: TRBV4-1
size: .
D: TRBD1
J: TRBJ2-2

CDR3: CSVRPGEAFF
DNA: TGCAGTGTTCGACCGGGTGAAGCTTTCTTT
V: TRBV20-1
size: once
D: .
J: TRBJ1-1

CDR3: CASSQVTGGPYYEQYF
DNA: TGTGCCAGCAGCCAAGTTACGGGAGGGCCATACTACGAGCAGTACTTC
V: TRBV14
size: .
D: TRBD2
J: TRBJ2-7

CDR3: CSASRPGRDNSPLHF
DNA: TGCAGTGCTAGTCGGCCGGGGAGGGATAATTCACCCCTCCACTTT
V: TRBV20-1
size: .
D: .
J: TRBJ1-6

CDR3: CARGGRSNEQFF
DNA: TGTGCCAGGGGAGGGCGTAGCAATGAGCAGTTCTTC
V: TRBV2
size: .
D: TRBD2
J: TRBJ2-1

CDR3: CATSRAGLLVRFF
DNA: TGTGCCACCAGCAGAGCGGGACTGCTGGTTCGGTTCTTC
V: TRBV15
size: few
D: .
J: TRBJ2-1

CDR3: CASSHRGGAQGYTF
DNA: TGTGCCAGCAGCCACCGGGGCGGGGCGCAAGGCTACACCTTC
V: TRBV25-1
size: .
D: .
J: TRBJ1-2

CDR3: CASSGRRYEQYF
DNA: TGTGCCAGCAGCGGGAGGCGGTACGAGCAGTACTTC
V: TRBV11-2
size: .
D: .
J: TRBJ2-7

CDR3: CARPTSGYNEQFF
DNA: TGTGCCCGCCCCACTAGTGGTTACAATGAGCAGTTCTTC
V: TRBV19
size: .
D: .
J: TRBJ2-1

CDR3: CASSSTIPGLAIEQYF
DNA: TGTGCCAGCAGCTCGACCATACCGGGACTAGCAATCGAGCAGTACTTC
V: TRBV4-2
size: .
D: TRBD2
J: TRBJ2-7

CDR3: CASIGRGLPDTQYF
DNA: TGTGCCAGCATCGGCAGGGGGTTGCCAGATACGCAGTATTTT
V: TRBV28
size: .
D: TRBD1
J: TRBJ2-3

CDR3: CATSREVLGTPNTEAFF
DNA: TGTGCCACCAGCAGAGAGGTTTTGGGGACACCGAACACTGAAGCTTTCTTT
V: TRBV15
size: .
D: .
J: TRBJ1-1